This T cell receptor beta chain originates from a study of blood T cell repertoires in COVID-19. Study overall: COVID-19 samples from acute and convalescent phases originated in the United States, Italy and Spain. From T cells, B-cell-depleted T cells, or PBMCs came the material, which was cDNA or gDNA.

While infection was still active, Seattle patients were enrolled and then followed longitudinally. Per the study methods: Amplified reference gene primers provided the basis for estimating nucleated cell counts. Method: immunoSEQ multiplex PCR; TCRdb's copy keeps in-frame clones and lacks some. V and J calls and clone size come straight from that table; D and trimming were deduced from the DNA. Among approximately 56,000 clones listed, 81% were seen once. This clone was counted a single time. Trimming took off 3 bases at V and 7 bases at J, with 15 bases between the two ends. The CDR3 runs 15 residues. CDR1 and CDR2 from the germline V gene are LNHDA and SQIVND (reference sequence).

The receptor's source is a woman over 75 with COVID-19, enrolled during active disease. The chain uses TRBV19 and TRBJ2-2; a possible D gene is TRBD1 (6 bases). Sample: peripheral blood. The CDR3: CASSIVTGFGGELFF. CDR3 nucleotides: TGTGCCAGTAGTATTGTAACAGGGTTTGGCGGGGAGCTGTTTTTT. Full variable domain (missing parts from reference TRBV19 and TRBJ2-2): DGGITQSPKYLFRKEGQNVTLSCEQNLNHDAMYWYRQDPGQGLRLIYYSQIVNDFQKGDIAEGYSVSREKKESFPLTVTSAQKNPTAFYLCASSIVTGFGGELFFGEGSRLTVL.